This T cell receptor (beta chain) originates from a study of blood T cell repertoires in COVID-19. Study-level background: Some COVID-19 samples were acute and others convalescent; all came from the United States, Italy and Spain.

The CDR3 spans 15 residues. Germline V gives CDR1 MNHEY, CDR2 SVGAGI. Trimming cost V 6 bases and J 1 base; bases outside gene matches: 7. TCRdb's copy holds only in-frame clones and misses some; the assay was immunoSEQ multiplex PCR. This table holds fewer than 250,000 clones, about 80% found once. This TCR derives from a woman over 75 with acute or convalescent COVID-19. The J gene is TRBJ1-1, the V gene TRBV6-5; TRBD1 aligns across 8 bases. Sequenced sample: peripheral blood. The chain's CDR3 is CASSRRTGQNTEAFF. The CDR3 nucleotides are TGTGCCAGCAGCCGACGGACAGGGCAGAACACTGAAGCTTTCTTT.